This passage covers 27 T cell receptor beta chains from one sample sequenced in a study of CD8+CD57+ T cells in acquired aplastic anemia. All patients picked for sequencing had shown, by flow cytometry, an expansion of CD8+CD57+ cells. For CDR3 and TCR beta VDJ profiling, genomic DNA was the template used. TCRdb passed the reads through MiXCR, listing each CDR3 protein once. The data show about 290,000 distinct CDR3 sequences, 45% to 65% seen once. The sample taken for sequencing was sorted CD4+, CD8+, or CD8+CD57+ T cells (not recorded which) from PBMCs. The source of these receptors is a human donor with aplastic anemia.

The gene calls are TRBV20-1 and TRBJ2-3; possible D gene TRBD1, 6 bases. This CDR3 has 14 amino acids. V lost 3 bases and J lost 2, with 12 bases in between. Per germline, CDR1 DFQATT and CDR2 SNEGSKA (reference sequence). Here the CDR3 DNA reads TGCAGTGCTAGGAAAGGGGGTGCCACAGATACGCAGTATTTT. This codes for CSARKGGATDTQYF.

This rearrangement joins TRBV29-1 to TRBJ1-2; no definite D call. Germline assignment: CDR1 SQVTM and CDR2 ANQGSEA. CDR3 length: 15 amino acids. V dropped 0 bases and J dropped 5 bases, with 16 bases sitting between them. The DNA for the CDR3 is TGCAGCGTTGAAGATGGTTCAGGCCAGGCGTATGGCTACACCTTC. Translation gives CSVEDGSGQAYGYTF.

The chain uses TRBV20-1 and TRBJ2-3, with D possibly being TRBD1 (5 bases). Trimming pared 5 bases from V and 1 base from J, leaving 10 bases between. The germline gives CDR1 DFQATT, CDR2 SNEGSKA (reference sequence). This CDR3 contains 13 residues. DNA of the CDR3: TGCAGTGCTTACTCGACAGGCACAGATACGCAGTATTTT. Encoded protein: CSAYSTGTDTQYF.

The CDR3 nucleotides are TGTGCCAGCGGGAAGGGACAGGTAGAAGAGTTCTTC. Residues: CASGKGQVEEFF. The chain uses TRBV9 and TRBJ2-1, with 8 bases lining up with TRBD1. V was clipped by 7 bases and J by 14 bases; unmatched bases: 11. Germline lookup yields CDR1 SGDLS and CDR2 YYNGEE. The CDR3 is 12 amino acids.

This rearrangement joins TRBV7-2 to TRBJ2-4, with D perhaps TRBD2 (7 bases). The J call is doubtful: the DNA matches TRBJ2-7 better. This CDR3 is 17 amino acids long. Germline-derived CDR1 and CDR2 are SGHTA and FQGNSA. The CDR3: CASSSPDWTGGPHEQYF. The DNA for the CDR3 is TGTGCCAGCAGCTCGCCCGACTGGACGGGGGGCCCCCACGAGCAGTACTTC.

The chain recombines TRBV7-8 with TRBJ2-7; D not resolved. Germline V gene sequence: CDR1 SGHVS, CDR2 FQNEAQ. Trimming left V 5 bases short and J 0 bases short, with 5 bases between. This CDR3 is built from 12 residues. The CDR3 DNA sequence: TGTGCCAGCAGCCCCCGCTCCTACGAGCAGTACTTC. Translation gives CASSPRSYEQYF.

Note on this clonotype: Compared with germline, one end of the junction differs, possibly owing to a read error. The V gene is TRBV20-1, the J gene TRBJ1-3, with D maybe TRBD1 (5 bases). Germline assignment: CDR1 DFQATT and CDR2 SNEGSKA (reference sequence). There are 14 residues in the CDR3. The CDR3 protein is CGASLLGPGNTIYF. CDR3 in DNA: TGCGGTGCTAGTCTTTTGGGGCCTGGAAACACCATATATTTT.

The V call is TRBV19, the J call TRBJ2-5; tentatively, D is TRBD2 (5 bases). The end of the DNA is better explained by TRBJ2-7, so the J call may be wrong. Germline V gene data show CDR1 as LNHDA and CDR2 as SQIVND (reference sequence). The CDR3 has 14 residues. This CDR3 reads CASSGRENTYEQYF. CDR3 sequence (DNA): TGTGCCAGTAGTGGCCGGGAAAATACCTACGAGCAGTACTTC.

The gene calls are TRBV9 and TRBJ2-2, with 8 bases identical to TRBD2. J gave up 4 bases and V 3 bases, and 5 bases lay outside the gene matches. The CDR3 loop spans 15 amino acids. Germline lookup yields CDR1 SGDLS and CDR2 YYNGEE. The CDR3 sequence: CASSAAGGPTGELFF. The DNA for the CDR3 is TGTGCCAGCAGCGCGGCGGGAGGACCCACCGGGGAGCTGTTTTTT. Variable domain in full (rest from reference TRBV9 and TRBJ2-2): DSGVTQTPKHLITATGQRVTLRCSPRSGDLSVYWYQQSLDQGLQFLIQYYNGEERAKGNILERFSAQQFPDLHSELNLSSLELGDSALYFCASSAAGGPTGELFFGEGSRLTVL.

Comment on this clonotype: One end of the junction fails to match germline, which may point to a read error. This rearrangement joins TRBV10-1 to TRBJ1-1; 8 bases line up with TRBD1. The CDR3 is made up of 15 amino acids. Per germline, CDR1 WNHNN and CDR2 SYGVQD (reference sequence). In DNA form, the CDR3 reads TGCACCAGCAGTGTACTAGGACAGGGGAACACTGAAGCTTTCTTT. Translating it yields CTSSVLGQGNTEAFF.

J is TRBJ2-3 and V is TRBV20-1; 9 positions agree with TRBD2. CDR3 length: 18 residues. Unmatched junction bases numbered 11, after V lost 0 bases and J lost 1 base. The germline V gene encodes CDR1 DFQATT and CDR2 SNEGSKA (reference sequence). For the CDR3, the DNA is TGCAGTGCTAGAGATCTAGCTAGCGGGACGCGGGGCACAGATACGCAGTATTTT. Amino acid sequence: CSARDLASGTRGTDTQYF.

The chain combines TRBV7-7 with TRBJ2-1; the D gene is possibly TRBD2 (5 bases). CDR1 is SSHAT and CDR2 is FNYEAQ in the germline V gene (reference sequence). The CDR3 runs 14 residues. The V end lost 5 bases, the J end lost 3 bases, and 11 bases lay between the germline ends. CDR3 sequence (DNA): TGTGCCAGCAGCCCCACCGGGGTCTACAATGAGCAGTTCTTC. Translation gives CASSPTGVYNEQFF.

In this sample, this clonotype turned up once. This chain uses TRBV4-2 with TRBJ2-1; D ambiguous. This CDR3 has 16 residues. CDR1 is LGHNA and CDR2 is YNFKEQ in the germline V gene. V lost 1 base and J 6 bases, leaving 16 bases between the germline ends. Here the CDR3 reads CASSQGPSVLVNEQFF. CDR3 coding DNA: TGTGCCAGCAGCCAAGGCCCGAGTGTATTGGTCAATGAGCAGTTCTTC.

The genes are TRBV15 and TRBJ2-1; D is uncertain. V lost 2 bases and J lost 7, with 6 bases in between. The CDR3 totals 12 residues. Germline V gene lookup returns CDR1 LNHNV and CDR2 YYDKDF (reference sequence). The CDR3 is CATSRPYNEQFF. CDR3 nucleotides: TGTGCCACCAGCAGACCATATAATGAGCAGTTCTTC.

The V and J genes are TRBV7-3 and TRBJ2-2, with 9 bases identical to TRBD1. Germline values: CDR1 SGHTA, CDR2 FQGTGA. The J segment lost 7 bases and the V segment lost 6 bases, leaving 6 bases of the junction unmatched. This CDR3 is 14 amino acids long. The CDR3 DNA follows: TGTGCCAGCAGGCAACAGGGGGCAGGCGGGGAGCTGTTTTTT. Its translation is CASRQQGAGGELFF.

This clonotype has a count of ten or more. The chain is built from TRBV5-8 and TRBJ1-4, with 8 bases fitting TRBD1. The CDR3 contains 14 residues. Unmatched junction bases numbered 4, after V lost 2 bases and J lost 7 bases. CDR1 is SGHTS and CDR2 is YDEGEE in the germline V gene. CDR3 region: CASSFRGRGEKLFF. In DNA form, the CDR3 reads TGTGCCAGCAGCTTCAGGGGGCGAGGTGAAAAACTGTTTTTT. The full variable domain, with the rest looked up from reference TRBV5-8 and TRBJ1-4, is EAGVTQSPTHLIKTRGQQATLRCSPISGHTSVYWYQQALGLGLQFLLWYDEGEERNRGNFPPRFSGRQFPNYSSELNVNALELEDSALYLCASSFRGRGEKLFFGSGTQLSVL.

The chain employs TRBV6-6 and TRBJ1-1; no clear D. The germline V gene encodes CDR1 MNHNY and CDR2 SVGAGI (reference sequence). This CDR3 has 12 amino acids. V was clipped by 6 bases and J by 5 bases, with 10 bases between them. The CDR3 bases are TGTGCCAGCAGATTAGTAAGGACTGAAGCTTTCTTT. This encodes CASRLVRTEAFF.

The chain has TRBV4-1 and TRBJ1-4; the D gene is possibly TRBD1 (6 bases). The CDR3 sequence is 15 residues long. Between the trimmed V and J ends, which lost 0 bases and 7 bases, there was a span of 12 bases. Per germline, CDR1 MGHRA and CDR2 YSYEKL. The CDR3 DNA sequence: TGCGCCAGCAGCCAAGACGGGGGGCTCGCTGAAAAACTGTTTTTT. Amino acids: CASSQDGGLAEKLFF.

This clonotype showed up many times. The CDR3 DNA is TGTGCCAGCAGGCCGGGACAGGGTCCAGGGACCCTCCACTTT. This codes for CASRPGQGPGTLHF. The V and J genes are TRBV6-1 and TRBJ1-6, with 9 bases aligning to TRBD1. After removal of 6 bases from V and 14 bases from J, the junction contained 11 bases not matched to a gene. The CDR3 runs 14 residues. Germline loops: CDR1 MNHNS, CDR2 SASEGT.

This chain connects TRBV9 to TRBJ2-7; D is unresolved. Trimming removed 1 base at V and 7 bases at J, with 21 bases between. The CDR3 is 16 residues long. Germline CDR1 and CDR2: SGDLS and YYNGEE. The CDR3 is CASSVHQQRNYNEQYF. The DNA of the CDR3 is TGTGCCAGCAGCGTACACCAGCAAAGGAACTACAATGAGCAGTACTTC.

The chain recombines TRBV7-9 with TRBJ2-7; 7 nucleotides agree with TRBD1. J lost 11 bases, V lost 2 bases, and 9 bases had no gene match. Germline V gives CDR1 SEHNR, CDR2 FQNEAQ (reference sequence). CDR3 length: 13 residues. The CDR3, as DNA: TGTGCCAGCAGCTTAAAGTTAGGGACAGCTGAGTACTTC. Residues: CASSLKLGTAEYF.

This sequence joins TRBV7-8 and TRBJ1-1, with 10 bases fitting TRBD1. Looked up from germline, CDR1 is SGHVS and CDR2 is FQNEAQ. This CDR3 spans 15 amino acids. V lost 5 bases, J lost 5 bases, and 8 bases stayed unmatched. In DNA form, the CDR3 reads TGTGCCAGCAGCCAACGGGACAGGGGTTTAACTGAAGCTTTCTTT. Protein product: CASSQRDRGLTEAFF. Combining the CDR3 with reference TRBV7-8 and TRBJ1-1 gives the whole variable domain GAGVSQSPRYKVAKRGQDVALRCDPISGHVSLFWYQQALGQGPEFLTYFQNEAQLDKSGLPSDRFFAERPEGSVSTLKIQRTQQEDSAVYLCASSQRDRGLTEAFFGQGTRLTVV.

At least ten counts were recorded for this clonotype. The chain employs TRBV29-1 and TRBJ2-3; TRBD1 matches at 8 bases. From germline, CDR1 is SQVTM and CDR2 ANQGSEA. J lost 3 bases, V lost 5 bases, and 7 bases had no gene match. The CDR3 spans 14 residues. As DNA, the CDR3 is TGCAGCGTTCCCCGGGACAGGAATACAGATACGCAGTATTTT. Translation gives CSVPRDRNTDTQYF.

The chain has TRBV7-2 and TRBJ1-6; D is possibly TRBD1 (5 bases). The CDR3 totals 14 residues. Germline-derived CDR1 and CDR2 are SGHTA and FQGNSA. Deletions cut 4 bases from V and 14 bases from J, with 18 bases between. The CDR3 DNA is TGTGCCAGCAGCTGGGGGATCCTCCCAGCGGCCCTCCACTTT. Translating gives CASSWGILPAALHF.

Many counts were recorded for this clonotype. This chain links TRBV19 with TRBJ2-3, with 7 bases matching TRBD2. Germline-derived CDR1 and CDR2 are LNHDA and SQIVND (reference sequence). CDR3 length: 16 residues. Trimming at V came to 4 bases and at J to 0 bases, leaving 7 bases not matched to a gene. In nucleotides, the CDR3 is TGTGCCAGTAGTACGAGAGCGGGGATAAGCACAGATACGCAGTATTTT. Translated: CASSTRAGISTDTQYF.

The chain recombines TRBV10-1 with TRBJ1-1, with 7 bases aligning to TRBD1. V shed 5 bases, J shed 4 bases, and the junction held 7 bases outside the gene matches. Per germline, CDR1 WNHNN and CDR2 SYGVQD (reference sequence). The CDR3 contains 14 residues. The CDR3 reads CASSTPGGLTEAFF. CDR3 coding DNA: TGCGCCAGCAGTACTCCAGGGGGTCTCACTGAAGCTTTCTTT.

Concerning this clonotype: No conserved phenylalanine or tryptophan is present at the end of the CDR3, so a read error is the likely explanation. The chain is built from TRBV7-2 and TRBJ2-2; D call uncertain. Germline V lookup: CDR1 SGHTA, CDR2 FQGNSA. V lost 1 base and J 1 base, leaving 4 bases between the germline ends. CDR3 length: 14 residues. The CDR3 DNA sequence: TGTGCCAGCAGCTTAGGACAGAACACCGGGGAGCTGTTTTCT. Its translation: CASSLGQNTGELFS.